This T cell receptor (beta chain) was identified in a study of blood T cell repertoires in COVID-19. Study overall: Donors in the United States, Italy and Spain gave samples during acute or convalescent COVID-19.

Trimming left V 1 base short and J 2 bases short, with 5 bases between. From germline, CDR1 is SNHLY and CDR2 FYNNEI. This CDR3 contains 14 residues. Here immunoSEQ multiplex PCR was the method, and the copy in TCRdb shows in-frame clones only, minus some. The sample carries approximately 130,000 clones, roughly four fifths recorded once. The sample taken for sequencing was peripheral blood. This sequence originates from a human donor in a cohort sampled during active COVID-19. V usage is TRBV2 and J usage is TRBJ2-2; no firm D call. The CDR3 bases are TGTGCCAGCAGTGAAGATAGAAACACCGGGGAGCTGTTTTTT. This gives the protein CASSEDRNTGELFF. Full variable domain (remainder filled in from reference TRBV2 and TRBJ2-2): EPEVTQTPSHQVTQMGQEVILRCVPISNHLYFYWYRQILGQKVEFLVSFYNNEISEKSEIFDDQFSVERPDGSNFTLKIRSTKLEDSAMYFCASSEDRNTGELFFGEGSRLTVL.